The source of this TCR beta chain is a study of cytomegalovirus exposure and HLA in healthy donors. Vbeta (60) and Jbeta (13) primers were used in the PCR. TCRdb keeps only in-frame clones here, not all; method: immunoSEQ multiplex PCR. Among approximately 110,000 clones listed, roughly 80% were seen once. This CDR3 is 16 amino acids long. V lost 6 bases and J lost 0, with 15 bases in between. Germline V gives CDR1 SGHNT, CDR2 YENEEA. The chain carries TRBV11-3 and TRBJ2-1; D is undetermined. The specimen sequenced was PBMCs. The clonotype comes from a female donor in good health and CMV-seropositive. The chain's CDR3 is CASRSRAVSSYNEQFF. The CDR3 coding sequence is TGTGCCAGCAGATCCCGCGCGGTGAGCTCCTACAATGAGCAGTTCTTC.